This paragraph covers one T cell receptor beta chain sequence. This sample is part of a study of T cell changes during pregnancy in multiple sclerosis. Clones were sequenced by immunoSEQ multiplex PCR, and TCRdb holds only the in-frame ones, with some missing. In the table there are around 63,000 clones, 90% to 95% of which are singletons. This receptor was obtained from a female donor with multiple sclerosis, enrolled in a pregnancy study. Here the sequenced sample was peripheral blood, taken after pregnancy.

The CDR3 bases are TGCGCCAGCAGCTTGGGAGGGTGGATGGCTGGAAACACCATATATTTT. This sequence encodes CASSLGGWMAGNTIYF. This rearrangement joins TRBV5-1 to TRBJ1-3; D gene unclear. Trimming left V 0 bases short and J 2 bases short, with 12 bases between. This CDR3 has 16 amino acids. Germline CDR1 reads SGHRS; CDR2 reads YFSETQ.